This entry describes one TCR beta chain. Its antigen is as yet unknown. Using a J-beta primer mix together with a sample-barcoded 5' primer, a second PCR was run for roughly 6 to 12 cycles. TCRdb fed the 5' RACE reads into MiXCR, producing one record per CDR3 protein. The sample has some 1.5 million distinct CDR3 sequences, 28% seen once; the top ten hold about 7.7%. This entry is derived from a study of blood T cells in healthy people across ages. Overall study findings and caveats: Calculation of diversity from one million T cells yielded estimates considered to be underestimates. Age advanced and TCR beta diversity per million T cells fell, roughly linearly.

The V and J ends lost 2 bases and 9 bases respectively, with 16 bases between them. Germline-derived CDR1 and CDR2 are LGHDT and YNNKEL (reference sequence). The CDR3 is 14 residues long. This chain uses TRBV3-1 with TRBJ2-5, with D possibly matching TRBD2 (6 bases). The receptor was derived from a woman younger than 45 in good health. The material sequenced was blood. The chain's CDR3 is CASSQRGIREAQYF. CDR3 nucleotides: TGTGCCAGCAGCCAACGAGGGATCAGGGAGGCCCAGTACTTC.